This TCR beta chain emerged from a study of blood T cells in healthy people across ages. General study results and limits: Both naive CD4+ cell counts and diversity were greater in long-lived donors than in aged donors. Changes seen in expanded clonotypes were possibly confounded by donor CMV status left unknown.

This CDR3 spans 16 amino acids. V was cut by 3 bases and J by 3 bases, with 16 bases left in between. CDR1 is SGHTA and CDR2 is FQGNSA in the germline V gene. Comment on this clonotype: Its target is unknown.

A J-beta primer mix and a sample-barcoded 5' primer were used in a second PCR of roughly 7 to 12 cycles. TCRdb reprocessed the 5' RACE reads with MiXCR, giving one entry per CDR3 protein. This sample has over 1.5 million distinct CDR3 sequences, with around half found just once. This TCR derives from a woman in her forties in good health. What was sequenced was blood. V usage is TRBV7-2 and J usage is TRBJ2-3; the D is unclear. The CDR3 sequence: CASSFSGRPGTDTQYF. In DNA, the CDR3 is TGTGCCAGCAGCTTTAGTGGGCGCCCGGGTACAGATACGCAGTATTTT.